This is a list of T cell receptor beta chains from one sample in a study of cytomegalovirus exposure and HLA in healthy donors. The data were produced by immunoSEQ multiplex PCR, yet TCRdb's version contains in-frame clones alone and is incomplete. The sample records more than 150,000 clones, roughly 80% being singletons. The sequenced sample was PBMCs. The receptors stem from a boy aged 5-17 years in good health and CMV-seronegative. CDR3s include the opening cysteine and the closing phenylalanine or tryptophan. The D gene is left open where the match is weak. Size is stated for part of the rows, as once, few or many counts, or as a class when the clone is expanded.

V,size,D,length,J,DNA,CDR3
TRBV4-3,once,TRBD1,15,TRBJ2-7,TGCGCCAGCAGCCAAGAAATGGGGACAGCCTACGAGCAGTACTTC,CASSQEMGTAYEQYF
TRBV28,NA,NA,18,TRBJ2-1,TGTGCCAGCAGTTTACGCGAACTCGACAGAAACTATTACAATGAGCAGTTCTTC,CASSLRELDRNYYNEQFF
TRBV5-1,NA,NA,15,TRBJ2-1,TGCGCCAGCAACTACCGGGCAGGGCTCTACAATGAGCAGTTCTTC,CASNYRAGLYNEQFF
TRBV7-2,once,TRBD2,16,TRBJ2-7,TGTGCCAGCAGCTTAGGTGACGGGGGGGAGTACTACGAGCAGTACTTC,CASSLGDGGEYYEQYF
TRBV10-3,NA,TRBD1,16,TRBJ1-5,TGTGCCTCTTCGGACAGGGCTTCGGGTAGCAATCAGCCCCAGCATTTT,CASSDRASGSNQPQHF
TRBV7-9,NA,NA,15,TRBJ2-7,TGTGCCAGCAGCTTAGAGGGGGGGCAAGGGTACGAGCAGTACTTC,CASSLEGGQGYEQYF
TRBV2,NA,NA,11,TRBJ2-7,TGTGCCAGCAGCACCTACTACGAGCAGTACTTC,CASSTYYEQYF
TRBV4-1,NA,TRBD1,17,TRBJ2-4,TGCGCCAGCAGCCAAGATTTACAGGGGGCAGCCAAAAACATTCAGTACTTC,CASSQDLQGAAKNIQYF
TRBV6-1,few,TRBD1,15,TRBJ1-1,TGTGCCAGCACCGTTTTGGGACAGCCGTTCACTGAAGCTTTCTTT,CASTVLGQPFTEAFF
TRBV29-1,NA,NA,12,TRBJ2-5,TGCAGCGTTTCGGGGTTCCAAGAGACCCAGTACTTC,CSVSGFQETQYF
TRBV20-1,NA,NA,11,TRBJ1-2,TGCAGTGCCCTCTACGATCGTGGCTACACCTTC,CSALYDRGYTF
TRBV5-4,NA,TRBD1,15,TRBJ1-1,TGTGCCAGCAGCTTGCCGGGACAGGTGAACACTGAAGCTTTCTTT,CASSLPGQVNTEAFF
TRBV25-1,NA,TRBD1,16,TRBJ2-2,TGTGCCAGCAGTCCCCCCGAGACAGGGAACCGCGGGGAGCTGTTTTTT,CASSPPETGNRGELFF
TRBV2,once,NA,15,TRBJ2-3,TGTGCCAGCAGGGGAGCGGAAAGAAGCACAGATACGCAGTATTTT,CASRGAERSTDTQYF
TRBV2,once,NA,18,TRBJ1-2,TGTGCCAGCAGTGAACCGACGGGAGAGTTTTCTTTTAACTATGGCTACACCTTC,CASSEPTGEFSFNYGYTF
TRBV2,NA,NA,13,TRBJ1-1,TGTGCCAGCAGCGGGGACACCAACACTGAAGCTTTCTTT,CASSGDTNTEAFF
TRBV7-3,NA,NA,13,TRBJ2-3,TGTGCCAGCAGCCTCCCAGGACAAGGAGAGCAGTATTTT,CASSLPGQGEQYF
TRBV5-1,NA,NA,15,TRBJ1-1,TGCGCCAGCAGTATGGGTGGGGGGTTTGGCACTGAAGCTTTCTTT,CASSMGGGFGTEAFF
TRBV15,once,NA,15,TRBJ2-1,TGTGCCACCAGCATCGGGAGAGCTAACTCCAATGAGCAGTTCTTC,CATSIGRANSNEQFF
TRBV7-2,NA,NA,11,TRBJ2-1,TGTGCCAGCAGCCCCTTAGTTGAGCAGTTCTTC,CASSPLVEQFF
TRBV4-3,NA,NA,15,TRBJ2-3,TGCGCCAGCAGCCAAGAGGGGGCGCTCACAGATACGCAGTATTTT,CASSQEGALTDTQYF
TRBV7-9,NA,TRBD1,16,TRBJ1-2,TGTGCCAGCAGCTTAGTAGGGGGCCCGGCTAACTATGGCTACACCTTC,CASSLVGGPANYGYTF
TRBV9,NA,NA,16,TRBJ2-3,TGTGCCAGCAGCGGACGAGGGCAGGGGCGGACAGATACGCAGTATTTT,CASSGRGQGRTDTQYF
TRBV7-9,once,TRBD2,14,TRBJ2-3,TGTGCCAGCAGGGGGACTAGCAGCACAGATACGCAGTATTTT,CASRGTSSTDTQYF
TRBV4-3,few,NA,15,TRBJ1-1,TGCGCCAGCAGCCAAGATTGGGCAGATAGCACTGAAGCTTTCTTT,CASSQDWADSTEAFF
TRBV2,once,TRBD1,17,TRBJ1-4,TGTGCCAGCTCCGGGACAGGGTGGGGATACACTAATGAAAAACTGTTTTTT,CASSGTGWGYTNEKLFF
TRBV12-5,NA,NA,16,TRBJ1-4,TGTGCTAGTGGTTGGAGGAGACTTGGGGGGATTGAAAAACTGTTTTTT,CASGWRRLGGIEKLFF
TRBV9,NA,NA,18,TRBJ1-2,TGTGCCAGCAGCGTAGGACCTCCCGGGAGGGCAGGAGACTATGGCTACACCTTC,CASSVGPPGRAGDYGYTF
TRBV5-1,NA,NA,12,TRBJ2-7,TGCGCCAGCAGGGTTACCGGGGACGAGCAGTACTTC,CASRVTGDEQYF
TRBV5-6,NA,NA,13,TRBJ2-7,TGTGCCAGCAGCTTGGGAGGGACCTACGAGCAGTACTTC,CASSLGGTYEQYF
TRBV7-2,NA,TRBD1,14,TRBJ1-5,TGTGCCAGCAGCTCCAGGGGGCTCAATCAGCCCCAGCATTTT,CASSSRGLNQPQHF
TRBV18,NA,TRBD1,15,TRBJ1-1,TGTGCCAGCTCAGAGCGGGACAGGTTGAACACTGAAGCTTTCTTT,CASSERDRLNTEAFF
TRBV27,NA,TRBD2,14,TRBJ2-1,TGTGCCAGCAGGACTAGCGGGAGTAGGAATGAGCAGTTCTTC,CASRTSGSRNEQFF
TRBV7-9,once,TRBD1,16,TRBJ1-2,TGTGCCAGCGATCCGCCCGGGACAGCAGACCTATGGGGCTACACCTTC,CASDPPGTADLWGYTF
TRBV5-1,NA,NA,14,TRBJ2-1,TGCGCCAGCAGCTTGGGGGGGGATTACAATGAGCAGTTCTTC,CASSLGGDYNEQFF
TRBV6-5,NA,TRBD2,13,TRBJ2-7,TGTGCCAGTCAACTAGCGGGTGACTACGAGCAGTACTTC,CASQLAGDYEQYF
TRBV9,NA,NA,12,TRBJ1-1,TGTGCCAGCGGGGGACAAATAAGTGAAGCTTTCTTT,CASGGQISEAFF
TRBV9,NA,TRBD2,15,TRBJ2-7,TGTGCCAGCAGCGCCGGACTAGCGTCCACCTACGAGCAGTACTTC,CASSAGLASTYEQYF
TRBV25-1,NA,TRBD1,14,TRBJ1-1,TGTGCCAGCAGGGGGGACAGATCGAACACTGAAGCTTTCTTT,CASRGDRSNTEAFF
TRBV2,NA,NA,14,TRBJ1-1,TGTGCCAGCAGTGAAGCGTGGCAAACAGCCAAAGCTTTCTTT,CASSEAWQTAKAFF
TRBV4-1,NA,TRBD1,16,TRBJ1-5,TGCGCCAGCAGCCAAGGAGGGACAGGGGTGGGACAGCCCCAGCATTTT,CASSQGGTGVGQPQHF
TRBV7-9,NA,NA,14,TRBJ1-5,TGTGCCAGCAGCTTAGCTCGGAGCAATCAGCCCCAGCATTTT,CASSLARSNQPQHF
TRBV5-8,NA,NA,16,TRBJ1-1,TGTGCCAGCAGCCCTCCCCTCGGGAAGTGGTACACTGAAGCTTTCTTT,CASSPPLGKWYTEAFF
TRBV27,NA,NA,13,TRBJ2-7,TGTGCCAGCAGCGAGGAGGGTTTCAACGAGCAGTACTTC,CASSEEGFNEQYF
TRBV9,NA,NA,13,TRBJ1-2,TGTGCCAGCACCAACCGCAGGAATTATGGCTACACCTTC,CASTNRRNYGYTF
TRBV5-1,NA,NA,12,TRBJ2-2,TGCGCCAGCAGGGCGGACACCGGGGAGCTGTTTTTT,CASRADTGELFF
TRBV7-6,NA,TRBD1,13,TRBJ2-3,TGTGCCAGCAGCGGAGGTGAGGGGACAGTGCAGTATTTT,CASSGGEGTVQYF
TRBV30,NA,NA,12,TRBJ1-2,TGTGCCTGGAGTCAGGGATCGGAGGGCTACACCTTC,CAWSQGSEGYTF
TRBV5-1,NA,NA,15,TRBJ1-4,TGCGCCAGCAGCTTGGCCGCTTCCCTGGAGAAAAAACTGTTTTTT,CASSLAASLEKKLFF
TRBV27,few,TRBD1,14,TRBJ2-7,TGTGCCAGCAGTTTCGGGACAGGGGGTCGCGAGCAGTACTTC,CASSFGTGGREQYF
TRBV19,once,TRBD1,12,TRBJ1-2,TGTGCCAGTACAGGGGGCGACTATGGCTACACCTTC,CASTGGDYGYTF
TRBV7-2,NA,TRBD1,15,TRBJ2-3,TGTGCCAGCAGCCCCCGACAGGGGGTGATCGGTACGCAGTATTTT,CASSPRQGVIGTQYF
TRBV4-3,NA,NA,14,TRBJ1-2,TGCGCCAGCAGCCAAGAATTCCAGTTATATGGCTACACCTTC,CASSQEFQLYGYTF
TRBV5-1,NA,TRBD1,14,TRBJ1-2,TGCGCCAGCAGCTTGGACGGGACAGACCATGGCTACACCTTC,CASSLDGTDHGYTF
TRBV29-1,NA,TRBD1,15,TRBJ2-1,TGCAGCGTTGTTCTACGACAGGGGGAAGTCAATGAGCAGTTCTTC,CSVVLRQGEVNEQFF
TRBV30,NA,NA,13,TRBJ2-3,TGTGCCTGGAGTGGGGCCAGCACAGATACGCAGTATTTT,CAWSGASTDTQYF
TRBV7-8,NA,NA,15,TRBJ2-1,TGTGCCAGCAGCACCCACGACACCTACTACAATGAGCAGTTCTTC,CASSTHDTYYNEQFF